The 14 T cell receptor beta chains below come from one sample, sequenced in a study of blood T cell repertoires in COVID-19. Here immunoSEQ multiplex PCR was the method, and the copy in TCRdb shows in-frame clones only, minus some. The data hold under 200,000 clones, with over 70% observed a single time. Sample: PBMCs or T cells enriched from blood (not recorded which). Receptor source: a woman between 40 and 50 years old with acute COVID-19.

The chain uses TRBV23-1 and TRBJ2-7, with TRBD2 matching 9 bases. TRBV23-1 is classed as an ORF, of uncertain function. Germline trimming cut 3 bases from V and 7 bases from J; bases unmatched to any gene: 1. CDR3 length: 12 residues. CDR3 residues: CASSHLAGEQYV. DNA of the CDR3: TGCGCCAGCAGTCACCTAGCGGGGGAGCAGTACGTC.

The chain couples TRBV2 to TRBJ2-1; 8 nucleotides align to TRBD2. The CDR3 spans 15 residues. Trimming at V came to 2 bases and at J to 3 bases, leaving 3 bases not matched to a gene. The germline gives CDR1 SNHLY, CDR2 FYNNEI. The CDR3 loop reads CASSENSGIYNEQFF. The CDR3 DNA sequence: TGTGCCAGCAGTGAAAATAGCGGGATCTACAATGAGCAGTTCTTC.

The rearrangement links TRBV7-3 to TRBJ2-1; D ambiguous. The CDR3 runs 13 residues. The V end was cut by 2 bases, the J end by 5 bases, with 7 bases between. In germline, CDR1 is SGHTA, CDR2 FQGTGA. CDR3 region: CASSLQADNEQFF. CDR3 bases: TGTGCCAGCAGCTTACAAGCTGACAATGAGCAGTTCTTC.

V usage is TRBV6-1 and J usage is TRBJ2-3, with a possible D match to TRBD1 (5 bases). The CDR3 has 15 amino acids. Germline V lookup: CDR1 MNHNS, CDR2 SASEGT. The germline V and J ends were trimmed by 2 bases and 4 bases, with 13 bases remaining between them. This CDR3 is CASSEYGRVSDTQYF. CDR3 DNA: TGTGCCAGCAGTGAATATGGCAGGGTGTCAGATACGCAGTATTTT.

V gene TRBV18 combines with J gene TRBJ2-1, with a weak D call TRBD2 (6 bases). The CDR3 length is 15 residues. Looked up from germline, CDR1 is KGHSH and CDR2 is LQKENI. V lost 0 bases and J lost 1, with 7 bases in between. CDR3: CASSPPGGSYNEQFF. CDR3 DNA: TGTGCCAGCTCACCACCGGGAGGTTCCTACAATGAGCAGTTCTTC.

The table lists this clone with many counts. The rearrangement uses TRBV7-9 and TRBJ1-1; D possibly corresponds to TRBD1 (5 bases). The CDR3 is made up of 12 amino acids. The V gene lost 5 bases and the J gene lost 8 bases, with 12 bases spanning the gap. CDR1 SEHNR and CDR2 FQNEAQ come from the germline V gene (reference sequence). The CDR3 nucleotides are TGTGCCAGCAGCCCGGACCACAGGGAAGCTTTCTTT. This sequence encodes CASSPDHREAFF.

This chain uses TRBV24-1 with TRBJ2-1, with D tentatively TRBD2 (6 bases). V was clipped by 6 bases and J by 0 bases, with 14 bases between them. The CDR3 is made up of 16 amino acids. Germline V gene sequence: CDR1 KGHDR, CDR2 SFDVKD. The CDR3 loop reads CATSNSGASSYNEQFF. In DNA, the CDR3 is TGTGCCACCAGTAATAGCGGCGCGAGCTCCTACAATGAGCAGTTCTTC.

This clone has only a few counts. J is TRBJ2-6 and V is TRBV2; D may be TRBD1 (7 bases). CDR1 is SNHLY and CDR2 is FYNNEI in the germline V gene. The ends were cut back, 4 bases at V and 2 bases at J, with 24 bases in the middle. The CDR3 sequence is 20 residues long. The CDR3 reads CASSVSGSSPGGTGANVLTF. CDR3 in DNA: TGTGCCAGCAGTGTCTCGGGCAGTTCCCCAGGGGGGACTGGGGCCAACGTCCTGACTTTC.

The CDR3 is CASSQVNRYETQYF. DNA for the CDR3: TGTGCCAGCAGCCAAGTAAATCGGTACGAGACCCAGTACTTC. The chain links TRBV14 to TRBJ2-5, with D uncertain. There are 14 residues in the CDR3. Germline-derived CDR1 and CDR2 are SGHDN and FVKESK. The germline V and J ends were trimmed by 1 base and 5 bases, with 11 bases remaining between them.

This clone was counted a few times. The chain has TRBV11-3 and TRBJ2-3; D is undetermined. The germline V gene has CDR1 SGHNT and CDR2 YENEEA. Trimming removed 1 base at V and 0 bases at J, with 5 bases between. The CDR3 has 14 amino acids. The CDR3 spells CASSLGASTDTQYF. DNA for the CDR3: TGTGCCAGCAGCTTAGGAGCTAGCACAGATACGCAGTATTTT.

This clone appeared once. This chain connects TRBV6-5 to TRBJ1-5, with 9 nucleotides matching TRBD1. J lost 0 bases, V lost 4 bases, and 1 base had no gene match. CDR1 MNHEY and CDR2 SVGAGI come from the germline V gene. CDR3 length: 15 residues. The CDR3 DNA is TGTGCCAGCAGTTCGGACAGGGGTAGCAATCAGCCCCAGCATTTT. Its translation: CASSSDRGSNQPQHF.

The gene calls are TRBV2 and TRBJ1-2, with a possible D match to TRBD1 (6 bases). Germline CDR1 is SNHLY and CDR2 is FYNNEI. This CDR3 contains 16 residues. V dropped 1 base and J dropped 4 bases, with 16 bases sitting between them. The CDR3 is CASSEGAGALIYGYTF. The CDR3 DNA follows: TGTGCCAGCAGTGAAGGAGCAGGGGCCTTGATCTATGGCTACACCTTC.

The chain links TRBV10-1 to TRBJ2-3, with 10 bases that match TRBD2. V gave up 3 bases and J gave up 3 bases; unmatched junction bases: 6. In germline, CDR1 is WNHNN, CDR2 SYGVQD (reference sequence). The CDR3 sequence is 16 residues long. The chain's CDR3 is CASSDHSGRGTDTQYF. The CDR3 nucleotides read TGCGCCAGCAGTGACCACAGCGGGAGGGGGACAGATACGCAGTATTTT.

Only a few counts were recorded for this clone. The chain uses TRBV5-6 and TRBJ1-6, with TRBD1 as a possible D gene (6 bases). CDR3 size: 14 residues. Germline assignment: CDR1 SGHDT and CDR2 YYEEEE. The V and J ends lost 4 bases and 6 bases respectively, with 11 bases between them. The CDR3 DNA sequence: TGTGCCAGCAGCACGGGACACCGTAATTCACCCCTCCACTTT. It encodes CASSTGHRNSPLHF.